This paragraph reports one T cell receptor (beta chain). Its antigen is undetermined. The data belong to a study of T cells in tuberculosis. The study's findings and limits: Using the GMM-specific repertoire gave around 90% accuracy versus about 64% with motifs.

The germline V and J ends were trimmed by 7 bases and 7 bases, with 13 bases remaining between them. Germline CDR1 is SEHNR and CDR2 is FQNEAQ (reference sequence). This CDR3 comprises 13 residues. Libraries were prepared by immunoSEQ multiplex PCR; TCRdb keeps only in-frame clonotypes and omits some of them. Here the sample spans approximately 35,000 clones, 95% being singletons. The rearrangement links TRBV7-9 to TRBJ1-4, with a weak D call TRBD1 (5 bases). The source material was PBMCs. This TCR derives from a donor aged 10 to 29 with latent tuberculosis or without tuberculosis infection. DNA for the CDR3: TGTGCCAGCATGTGGCAGGGCGGTGAAAAACTGTTTTTT. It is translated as CASMWQGGEKLFF.